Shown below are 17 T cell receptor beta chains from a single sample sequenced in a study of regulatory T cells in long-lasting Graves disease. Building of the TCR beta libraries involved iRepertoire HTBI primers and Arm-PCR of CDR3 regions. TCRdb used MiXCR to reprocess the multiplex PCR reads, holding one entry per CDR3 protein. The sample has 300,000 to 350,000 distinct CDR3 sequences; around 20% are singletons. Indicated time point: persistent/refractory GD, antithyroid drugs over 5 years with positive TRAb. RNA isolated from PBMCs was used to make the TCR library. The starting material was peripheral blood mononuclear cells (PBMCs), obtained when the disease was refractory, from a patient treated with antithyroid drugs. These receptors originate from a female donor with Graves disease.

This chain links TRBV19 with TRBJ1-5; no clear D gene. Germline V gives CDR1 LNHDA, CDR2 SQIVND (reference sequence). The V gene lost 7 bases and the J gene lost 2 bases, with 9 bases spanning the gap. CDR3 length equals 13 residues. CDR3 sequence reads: CASMAVGNQPQHF. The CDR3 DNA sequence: TGTGCCAGTATGGCGGTGGGCAATCAGCCCCAGCATTTT.

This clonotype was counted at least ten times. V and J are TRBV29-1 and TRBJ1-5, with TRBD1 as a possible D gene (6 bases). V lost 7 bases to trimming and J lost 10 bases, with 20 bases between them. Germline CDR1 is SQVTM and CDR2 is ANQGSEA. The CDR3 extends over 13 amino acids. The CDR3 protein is CSAGGDTEGPQHF. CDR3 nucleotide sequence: TGCAGCGCCGGTGGGGACACCGAGGGACCCCAGCATTTT.

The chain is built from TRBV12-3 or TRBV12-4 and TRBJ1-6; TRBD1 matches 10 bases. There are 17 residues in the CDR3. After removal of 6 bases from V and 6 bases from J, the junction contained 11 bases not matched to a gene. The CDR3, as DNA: TGTGCCAGCAGCTTCACGACAGGGGGCGCGGGTAATTCACCCCTCCACTTT. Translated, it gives CASSFTTGGAGNSPLHF.

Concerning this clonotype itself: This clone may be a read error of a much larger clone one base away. The CDR3 region has the DNA TGTGCCACCAGTGATTCATCGACAGGGGCAGCTGAAGCTTTCTTT. Translating gives CATSDSSTGAAEAFF. The chain recombines TRBV24-1 with TRBJ1-1; TRBD1 matches 8 bases. This CDR3 is built from 15 residues. V was pared by 2 bases and J by 6 bases, with 7 bases of the junction left unmatched. Germline-derived CDR1 and CDR2 are KGHDR and SFDVKD.

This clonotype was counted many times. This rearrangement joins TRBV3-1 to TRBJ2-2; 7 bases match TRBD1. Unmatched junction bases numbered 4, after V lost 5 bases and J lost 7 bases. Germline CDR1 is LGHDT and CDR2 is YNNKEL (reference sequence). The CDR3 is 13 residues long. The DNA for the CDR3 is TGTGCCAGCAGCTTTGCAGGGGGCGGGGAGCTGTTTTTT. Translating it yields CASSFAGGGELFF.

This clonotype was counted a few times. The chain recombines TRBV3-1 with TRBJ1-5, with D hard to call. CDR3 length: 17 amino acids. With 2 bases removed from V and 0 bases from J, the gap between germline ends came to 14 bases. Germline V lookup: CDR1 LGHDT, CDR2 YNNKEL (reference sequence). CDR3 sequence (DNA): TGTGCCAGCAGCCAATCAAGGACTGGGTATAGCAATCAGCCCCAGCATTTT. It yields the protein CASSQSRTGYSNQPQHF.

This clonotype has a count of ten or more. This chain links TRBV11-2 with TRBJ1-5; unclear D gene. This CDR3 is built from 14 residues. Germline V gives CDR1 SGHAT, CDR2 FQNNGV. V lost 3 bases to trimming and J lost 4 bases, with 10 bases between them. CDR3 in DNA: TGTGCCAGCAGCTTGATGGCCCTTAATCAGCCCCAGCATTTT. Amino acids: CASSLMALNQPQHF.

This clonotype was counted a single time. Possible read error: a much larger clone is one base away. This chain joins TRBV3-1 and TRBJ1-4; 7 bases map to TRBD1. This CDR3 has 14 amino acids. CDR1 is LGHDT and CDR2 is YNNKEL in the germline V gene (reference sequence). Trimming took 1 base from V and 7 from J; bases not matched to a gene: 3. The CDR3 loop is CASSQGGGGEKLFF. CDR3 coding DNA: TGTGCCAGCAGCCAAGGAGGGGGCGGTGAAAAACTGTTTTTT. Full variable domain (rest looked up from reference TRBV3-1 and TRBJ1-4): DTAVSQTPKYLVTQMGNDKSIKCEQNLGHDTMYWYKQDSKKFLKIMFSYNNKELIINETVPNRFSPKSPDKAHLNLHINSLELGDSAVYFCASSQGGGGEKLFFGSGTQLSVL.

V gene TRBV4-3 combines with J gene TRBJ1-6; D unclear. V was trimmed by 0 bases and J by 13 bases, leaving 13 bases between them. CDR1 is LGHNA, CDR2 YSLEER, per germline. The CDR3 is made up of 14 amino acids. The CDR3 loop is CASSQDRRFRPLHF. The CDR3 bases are TGCGCCAGCAGCCAAGATCGGCGATTTCGCCCCCTCCACTTT.

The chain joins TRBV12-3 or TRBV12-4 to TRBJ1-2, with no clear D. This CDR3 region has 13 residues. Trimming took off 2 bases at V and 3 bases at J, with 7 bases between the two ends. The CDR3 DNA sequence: TGTGCCAGCAGTTTAAAGCCAGACTATGGCTACACCTTC. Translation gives CASSLKPDYGYTF.

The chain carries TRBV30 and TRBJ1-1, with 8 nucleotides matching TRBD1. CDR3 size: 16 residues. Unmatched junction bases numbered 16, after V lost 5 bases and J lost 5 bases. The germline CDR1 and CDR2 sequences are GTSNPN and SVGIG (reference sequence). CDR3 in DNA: TGTGCCTGGGATTGGACAGGGCTCACTTCTGGAACTGAAGCTTTCTTT. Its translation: CAWDWTGLTSGTEAFF.

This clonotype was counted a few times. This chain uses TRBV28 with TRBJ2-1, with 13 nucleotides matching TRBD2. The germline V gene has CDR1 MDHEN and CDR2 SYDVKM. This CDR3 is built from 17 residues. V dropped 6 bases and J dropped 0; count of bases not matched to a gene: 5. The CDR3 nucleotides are TGTGCCAGCAGATCAACTAGCGGGAGGGGCTCCTACAATGAGCAGTTCTTC. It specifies CASRSTSGRGSYNEQFF.

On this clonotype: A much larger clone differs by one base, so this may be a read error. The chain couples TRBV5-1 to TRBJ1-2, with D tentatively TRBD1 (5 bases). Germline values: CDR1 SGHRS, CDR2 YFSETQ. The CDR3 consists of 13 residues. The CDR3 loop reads CASSETVNYGHTF. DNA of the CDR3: TGCGCCAGCAGCGAGACAGTTAACTATGGCCACACCTTC.

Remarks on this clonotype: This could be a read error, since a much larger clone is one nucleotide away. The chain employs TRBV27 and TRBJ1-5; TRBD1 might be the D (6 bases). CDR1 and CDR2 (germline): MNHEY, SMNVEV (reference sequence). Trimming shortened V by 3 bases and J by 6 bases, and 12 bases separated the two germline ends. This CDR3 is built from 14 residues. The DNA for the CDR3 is TGTGCCAGCAGTTTCGGAGGGGGAACTCAGCCCCAGCATTTT. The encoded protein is CASSFGGGTQPQHF.

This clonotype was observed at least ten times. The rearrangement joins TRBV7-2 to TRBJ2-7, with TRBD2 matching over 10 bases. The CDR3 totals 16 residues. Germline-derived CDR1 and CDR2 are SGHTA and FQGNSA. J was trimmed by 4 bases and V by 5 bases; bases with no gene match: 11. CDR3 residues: CASSLSGGELLYEQYF. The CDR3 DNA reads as TGTGCCAGCAGCCTAAGCGGGGGGGAACTACTATACGAGCAGTACTTC.

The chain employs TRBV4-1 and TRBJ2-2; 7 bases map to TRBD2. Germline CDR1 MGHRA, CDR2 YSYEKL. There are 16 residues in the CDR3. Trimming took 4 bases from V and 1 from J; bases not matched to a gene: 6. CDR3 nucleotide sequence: TGCGCCAGCAGCCCGCTAGGGACTAAGAACACCGGGGAGCTGTTTTTT. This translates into CASSPLGTKNTGELFF.

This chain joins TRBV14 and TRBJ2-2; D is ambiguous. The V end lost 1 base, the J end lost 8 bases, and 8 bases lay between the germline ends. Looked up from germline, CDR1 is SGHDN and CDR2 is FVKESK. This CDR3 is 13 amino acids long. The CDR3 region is CASSQAPFGELFF. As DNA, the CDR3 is TGTGCCAGCAGCCAAGCCCCGTTTGGGGAGCTGTTTTTT.